Each of the 4 T cell receptor beta chains below was sequenced from the same sample in a study of cytomegalovirus exposure and HLA in healthy donors. PCR was performed using 60 Vbeta and 13 Jbeta primers. TCRdb keeps only in-frame clones here, not all; method: immunoSEQ multiplex PCR. The sample has approximately 170,000 clones, approximately 80% seen once. The sequencing input was PBMCs. The source is a woman in her forties in good health and CMV-seropositive.

This chain joins TRBV29-1 and TRBJ2-2; 9 bases are a match to TRBD1. Germline-derived CDR1 and CDR2 are SQVTM and ANQGSEA. The CDR3 has 14 amino acids. V gave up 8 bases and J gave up 6 bases; unmatched junction bases: 10. The CDR3 DNA is TGCAGCATCAACAGGGGGCGAGAGTCCGGGGAGCTGTTTTTT. Its protein product is CSINRGRESGELFF.

The V call is TRBV7-6, the J call TRBJ2-3; no clear D. The CDR3 loop spans 14 amino acids. Germline CDR1 is SGHVS and CDR2 is FNYEAQ. V was cut by 4 bases and J by 1 base, with 9 bases left in between. CDR3 in DNA: TGTGCCAGCAGCTCCCTAAGCGGCACAGATACGCAGTATTTT. Amino acid sequence: CASSSLSGTDTQYF.

The genes are TRBV28 and TRBJ1-4; 9 bases are shared with TRBD1. There are 15 residues in the CDR3. Germline trimming cut 6 bases from V and 2 bases from J; bases unmatched to any gene: 4. From germline, CDR1 is MDHEN and CDR2 SYDVKM. Here the CDR3 reads CASSAGTGTNEKLFF. The CDR3 nucleotides read TGTGCCAGCAGCGCCGGGACAGGGACTAATGAAAAACTGTTTTTT.

The chain is built from TRBV7-2 and TRBJ1-5; 11 positions match TRBD1. Trimming cost V 5 bases and J 7 bases; bases outside gene matches: 4. Germline CDR1 SGHTA, CDR2 FQGNSA. This CDR3 contains 14 residues. Here the CDR3 reads CASSADRGQQPQHF. CDR3 coding DNA: TGTGCCAGCAGCGCGGACAGGGGGCAACAGCCCCAGCATTTT.